This TCR beta chain comes out of a study of T cell changes during pregnancy in multiple sclerosis. This clone was observed a single time. Method: immunoSEQ multiplex PCR; TCRdb's copy keeps in-frame clones and lacks some. This table has some 85,000 clones, about 95% appearing once. The CDR3 spans 15 residues. Trimming took off 0 bases at V and 1 base at J, with 7 bases between the two ends. Germline assignment: CDR1 SGHVS and CDR2 FQNEAQ. V is TRBV7-8 and J is TRBJ1-3; D gene ambiguous. Specimen: peripheral blood, collected in the second trimester of pregnancy. This sequence originates from a female donor with multiple sclerosis, enrolled in a pregnancy study. The CDR3 here is CASSLAIGSGNTIYF. The DNA of the CDR3 is TGTGCCAGCAGCTTAGCGATCGGTTCTGGAAACACCATATATTTT.